The 17 T cell receptor beta chains below all came from one sample that was sequenced in a study of cytomegalovirus exposure and HLA in healthy donors. The primer mix had 60 Vbeta and 13 Jbeta primers. Sequenced by immunoSEQ multiplex PCR; TCRdb stores in-frame clones only, minus some. The sample contains fewer than 150,000 clones, 70% to 75% of which appear only once. Sequencing input: PBMCs. Receptors were obtained from a human donor in good health.

This rearrangement joins TRBV21-1 to TRBJ1-1. TRBV21-1 is a pseudogene. This CDR3 spans 13 amino acids. CDR3 bases: TGTGCCAGCAGCAAAGTTTTGGGAGGTGAAGCTTTCTTT. Translating gives CASSKVLGGEAFF.

V usage is TRBV27 and J usage is TRBJ2-3; the match to TRBD2 covers 7 bases. V gave up 5 bases and J gave up 2 bases; unmatched junction bases: 10. Germline CDR1 and CDR2: MNHEY and SMNVEV (reference sequence). The CDR3 runs 16 residues. CDR3 DNA: TGTGCCAGCAGTCCCTCCGCGGGGGACCTCACAGATACGCAGTATTTT. It translates to CASSPSAGDLTDTQYF.

This clone has only a few counts. J is TRBJ2-7 and V is TRBV6-5, with D perhaps matching TRBD2 (7 bases). The ends were cut back, 5 bases at V and 2 bases at J, with 13 bases in the middle. This CDR3 has 14 residues. Germline loops: CDR1 MNHEY, CDR2 SVGAGI. The CDR3 loop reads CASSRGGRAYEQYF. The DNA of the CDR3 is TGTGCCAGCAGTAGGGGGGGGCGAGCCTACGAGCAGTACTTC.

CDR3 protein: CASIPGGSQSSYNEQFF. CDR3 coding DNA: TGCGCCAGCATCCCCGGGGGGTCTCAGAGCTCCTACAATGAGCAGTTCTTC. V and J are TRBV10-2 and TRBJ2-1; TRBD2 matches 7 bases. V trimming: 7 bases; J trimming: 0 bases; junction bases outside the gene matches: 12. The germline CDR1 and CDR2 sequences are WSHSY and SAAADI. This CDR3 contains 17 residues.

V is TRBV11-2 and J is TRBJ2-1; possibly TRBD2 for D (5 bases). Germline CDR1 and CDR2: SGHAT and FQNNGV. V lost 5 bases to trimming and J lost 2 bases, with 13 bases between them. This CDR3 comprises 15 residues. Here the CDR3 DNA reads TGTGCCAGCAGCCGAACTAGAGGAACCTACAATGAGCAGTTCTTC. Protein: CASSRTRGTYNEQFF.

V gene TRBV30 combines with J gene TRBJ2-3; no firm D call. The V gene lost 7 bases and the J gene lost 5 bases, with 10 bases spanning the gap. This CDR3 has 11 amino acids. Germline CDR1 is GTSNPN and CDR2 is SVGIG (reference sequence). CDR3: CALAVGDTQYF. The DNA for the CDR3 is TGTGCCTTGGCCGTTGGAGATACGCAGTATTTT.

This clone appeared a few times. This chain links TRBV6-1 with TRBJ1-4; 10 bases are shared with TRBD1. The germline gives CDR1 MNHNS, CDR2 SASEGT. The CDR3 totals 15 residues. J lost 6 bases, V lost 5 bases, and 6 bases had no gene match. CDR3 in amino acids: CASSTTGGLDEKLFF. Written as DNA, the CDR3 is TGTGCCAGCAGTACGACAGGGGGCTTGGATGAAAAACTGTTTTTT.

The V and J genes are TRBV7-9 and TRBJ2-5, with TRBD2 matching 7 bases. CDR1 is SEHNR and CDR2 is FQNEAQ in the germline V gene (reference sequence). The CDR3 is made up of 16 amino acids. V trimming: 5 bases; J trimming: 4 bases; junction bases outside the gene matches: 13. The CDR3 spells CASSPIPSGEGETQYF. For the CDR3, the DNA is TGTGCCAGCAGCCCCATCCCGAGCGGGGAGGGAGAGACCCAGTACTTC.

This sequence joins TRBV4-1 and TRBJ2-2; no definite D call. The CDR3 runs to 13 residues. Per the germline V gene, CDR1 is MGHRA and CDR2 is YSYEKL. Trimming removed 4 bases at V and 1 base at J, with 4 bases between. In DNA form, the CDR3 reads TGCGCCAGCAGCCCCCTGAACACCGGGGAGCTGTTTTTT. As protein: CASSPLNTGELFF.

This chain links TRBV7-3 with TRBJ2-2; 7 bases agree with TRBD2. The CDR3 sequence is 15 residues long. V was pared by 6 bases and J by 1 base, with 5 bases of the junction left unmatched. Germline loops: CDR1 SGHTA, CDR2 FQGTGA. The CDR3 sequence is CASRRGGGNTGELFF. The DNA of the CDR3 is TGTGCCAGCAGAAGGGGCGGGGGGAACACCGGGGAGCTGTTTTTT.

This chain connects TRBV2 to TRBJ2-5, with 10 positions matching TRBD2. TRBJ2-7 matches the DNA end more closely, so the J call is doubtful. The CDR3 has 14 amino acids. Germline lookup yields CDR1 SNHLY and CDR2 FYNNEI. CDR3 protein: CANREREGSYEQYF. The CDR3 coding sequence is TGTGCCAACCGGGAGCGGGAGGGCTCCTACGAGCAGTACTTC.

This clone was seen once. The chain is built from TRBV7-3 and TRBJ1-1; no firm D call. With 4 bases removed from V and 0 bases from J, the gap between germline ends came to 6 bases. This CDR3 comprises 13 residues. Germline lookup yields CDR1 SGHTA and CDR2 FQGTGA. CDR3 nucleotide sequence: TGTGCCAGCAGCTCCCACTTGAACACTGAAGCTTTCTTT. The encoded protein is CASSSHLNTEAFF. Full variable domain (outside the CDR3, taken from reference TRBV7-3 and TRBJ1-1): GAGVSQTPSNKVTEKGKYVELRCDPISGHTALYWYRQSLGQGPEFLIYFQGTGAADDSGLPNDRFFAVRPEGSVSTLKIQRTERGDSAVYLCASSSHLNTEAFFGQGTRLTVV.

The chain links TRBV27 to TRBJ2-5; TRBD1 is a possible D gene (5 bases). This CDR3 is built from 14 residues. V was shortened by 7 bases and J by 7 bases, with 19 bases between the two germline ends. Germline V gene lookup returns CDR1 MNHEY and CDR2 SMNVEV (reference sequence). CDR3 nucleotides: TGTGCCAGCACCTCGGACATCGGGCTTGGGACCCAGTACTTC. It encodes CASTSDIGLGTQYF.

The J gene is TRBJ1-1, the V gene TRBV19; D is ambiguous. This CDR3 has 13 amino acids. The V end was cut by 8 bases, the J end by 4 bases, with 14 bases between. The germline CDR1 and CDR2 sequences are LNHDA and SQIVND (reference sequence). The CDR3 DNA follows: TGTGCCAGTTGTGACCTCCGCGGCACTGAAGCTTTCTTT. Its translation is CASCDLRGTEAFF.

This clone occurred a few times. J is TRBJ1-2 and V is TRBV5-6; D is unclear. The CDR3 covers 14 residues. V lost 0 bases, J lost 0 bases, and 6 bases lay in between. The germline CDR1 and CDR2 sequences are SGHDT and YYEEEE. The CDR3 region is CASSLDGANYGYTF. CDR3 coding DNA: TGTGCCAGCAGCTTGGATGGAGCTAACTATGGCTACACCTTC.

This rearrangement joins TRBV4-1 to TRBJ2-3; D ambiguous. V dropped 5 bases and J dropped 7 bases, with 13 bases sitting between them. Germline V gene lookup returns CDR1 MGHRA and CDR2 YSYEKL. This CDR3 has 13 amino acids. The CDR3 DNA reads as TGCGCCAGCAGCTCCTATGTTCTGAATACGCAGTATTTT. Residues: CASSSYVLNTQYF.

This chain connects TRBV12-5 to TRBJ1-5; 10 bases line up with TRBD1. This CDR3 region has 13 residues. Germline CDR1 and CDR2: LGHNT and FRNRAP. After removal of 8 bases from V and 7 bases from J, the junction contained 5 bases not matched to a gene. CDR3 sequence: CASPGTGVQPQHF. The DNA of the CDR3 is TGTGCTAGTCCTGGGACAGGGGTACAGCCCCAGCATTTT. The whole variable domain, remainder taken from reference TRBV12-5 and TRBJ1-5, is DARVTQTPRHKVTEMGQEVTMRCQPILGHNTVFWYRQTMMQGLELLAYFRNRAPLDDSGMPKDRFSAEMPDATLATLKIQPSEPRDSAVYFCASPGTGVQPQHFGDGTRLSIL.